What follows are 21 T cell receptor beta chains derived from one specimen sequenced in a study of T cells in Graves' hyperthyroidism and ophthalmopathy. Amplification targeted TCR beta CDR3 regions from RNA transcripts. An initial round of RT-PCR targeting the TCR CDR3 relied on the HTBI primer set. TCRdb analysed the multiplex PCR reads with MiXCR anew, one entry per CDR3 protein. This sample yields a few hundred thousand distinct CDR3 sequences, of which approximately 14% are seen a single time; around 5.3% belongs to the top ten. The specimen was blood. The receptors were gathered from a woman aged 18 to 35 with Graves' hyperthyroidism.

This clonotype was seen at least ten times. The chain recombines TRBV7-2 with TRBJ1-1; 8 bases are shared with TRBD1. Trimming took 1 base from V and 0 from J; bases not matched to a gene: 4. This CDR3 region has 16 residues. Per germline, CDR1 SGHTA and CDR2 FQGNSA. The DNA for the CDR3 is TGTGCCAGCAGCTTAGGGCAGGGGGCCCTGAACACTGAAGCTTTCTTT. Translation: CASSLGQGALNTEAFF.

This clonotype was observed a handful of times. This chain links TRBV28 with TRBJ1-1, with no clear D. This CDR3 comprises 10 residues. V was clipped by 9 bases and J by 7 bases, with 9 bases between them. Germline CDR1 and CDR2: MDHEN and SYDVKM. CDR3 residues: CASMTDEAFF. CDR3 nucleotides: TGTGCCAGTATGACCGATGAAGCTTTCTTT.

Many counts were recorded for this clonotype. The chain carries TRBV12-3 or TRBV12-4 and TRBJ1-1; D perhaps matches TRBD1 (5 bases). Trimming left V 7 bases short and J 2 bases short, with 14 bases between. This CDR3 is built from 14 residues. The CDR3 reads CASTLDSFNTEAFF. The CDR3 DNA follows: TGTGCCAGCACCTTAGACAGTTTTAACACTGAAGCTTTCTTT.

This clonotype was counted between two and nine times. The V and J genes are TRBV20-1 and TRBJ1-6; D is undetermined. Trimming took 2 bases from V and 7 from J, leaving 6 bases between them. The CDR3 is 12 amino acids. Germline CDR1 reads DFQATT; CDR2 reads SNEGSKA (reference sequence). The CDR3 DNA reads TGCAGTGCTAGACAGACCAATTCACCCCTCCACTTT. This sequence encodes CSARQTNSPLHF.

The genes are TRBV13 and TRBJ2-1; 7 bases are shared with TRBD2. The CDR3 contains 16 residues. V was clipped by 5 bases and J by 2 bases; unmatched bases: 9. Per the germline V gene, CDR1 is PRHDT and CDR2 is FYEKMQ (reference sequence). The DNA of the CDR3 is TGTGCCAGCAGCCTGATCCGGGGGGAGGCCTACAATGAGCAGTTCTTC. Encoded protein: CASSLIRGEAYNEQFF.

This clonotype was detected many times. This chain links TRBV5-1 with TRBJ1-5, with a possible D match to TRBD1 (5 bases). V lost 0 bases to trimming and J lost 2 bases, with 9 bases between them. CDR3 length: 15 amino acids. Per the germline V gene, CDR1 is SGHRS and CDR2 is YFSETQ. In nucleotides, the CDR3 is TGCGCCAGCAGCTTGGTAGGGGATCGCAATCAGCCCCAGCATTTT. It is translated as CASSLVGDRNQPQHF.

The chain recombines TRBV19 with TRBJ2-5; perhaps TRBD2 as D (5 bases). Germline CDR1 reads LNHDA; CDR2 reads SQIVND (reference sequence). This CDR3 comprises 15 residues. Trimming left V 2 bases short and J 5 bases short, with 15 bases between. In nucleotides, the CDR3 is TGTGCCAGTAGTATATCCCGGGATAGGCCGGAGACCCAGTACTTC. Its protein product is CASSISRDRPETQYF.

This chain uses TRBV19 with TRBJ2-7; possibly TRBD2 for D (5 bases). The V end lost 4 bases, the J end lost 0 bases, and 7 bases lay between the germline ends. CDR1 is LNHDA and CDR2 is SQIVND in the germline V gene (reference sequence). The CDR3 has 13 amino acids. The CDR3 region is CASSRAASYEQYF. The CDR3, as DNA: TGTGCCAGTAGTAGAGCGGCCTCCTACGAGCAGTACTTC. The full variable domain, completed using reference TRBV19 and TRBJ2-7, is DGGITQSPKYLFRKEGQNVTLSCEQNLNHDAMYWYRQDPGQGLRLIYYSQIVNDFQKGDIAEGYSVSREKKESFPLTVTSAQKNPTAFYLCASSRAASYEQYFGPGTRLTVT.

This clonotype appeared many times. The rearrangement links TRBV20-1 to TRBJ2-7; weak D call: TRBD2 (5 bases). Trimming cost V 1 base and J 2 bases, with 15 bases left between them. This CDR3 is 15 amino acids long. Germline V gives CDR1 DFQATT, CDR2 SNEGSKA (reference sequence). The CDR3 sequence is CSARVFLAGPYEQYF. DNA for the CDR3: TGCAGTGCTAGAGTCTTTCTAGCTGGTCCCTACGAGCAGTACTTC.

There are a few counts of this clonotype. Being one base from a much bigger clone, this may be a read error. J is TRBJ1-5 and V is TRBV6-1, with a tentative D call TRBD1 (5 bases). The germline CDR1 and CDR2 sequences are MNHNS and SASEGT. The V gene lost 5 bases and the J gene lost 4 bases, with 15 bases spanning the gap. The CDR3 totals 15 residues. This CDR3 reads CASSTHDGGNQPQHF. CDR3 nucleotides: TGTGCCAGCAGTACCCACGACGGGGGTAATCAGCCCCAGCATTTT.

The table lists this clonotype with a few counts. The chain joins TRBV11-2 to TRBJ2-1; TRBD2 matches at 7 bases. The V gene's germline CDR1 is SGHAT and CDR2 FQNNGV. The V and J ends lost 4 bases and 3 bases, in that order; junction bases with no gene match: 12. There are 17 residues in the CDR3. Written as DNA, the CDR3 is TGTGCCAGCAGCTCCCCCGACCGGGACTACCTCTACAATGAGCAGTTCTTC. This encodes CASSSPDRDYLYNEQFF. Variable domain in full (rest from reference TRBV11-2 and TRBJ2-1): EAGVAQSPRYKIIEKRQSVAFWCNPISGHATLYWYQQILGQGPKLLIQFQNNGVVDDSQLPKDRFSAERLKGVDSTLKIQPAKLEDSAVYLCASSSPDRDYLYNEQFFGPGTRLTVL.

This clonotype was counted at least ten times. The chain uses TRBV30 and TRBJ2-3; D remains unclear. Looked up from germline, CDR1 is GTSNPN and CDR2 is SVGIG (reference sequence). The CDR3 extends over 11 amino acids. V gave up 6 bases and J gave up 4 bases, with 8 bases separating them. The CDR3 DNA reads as TGTGCCTGCCCCCGCGCAGATACGCAGTATTTT. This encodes CACPRADTQYF.

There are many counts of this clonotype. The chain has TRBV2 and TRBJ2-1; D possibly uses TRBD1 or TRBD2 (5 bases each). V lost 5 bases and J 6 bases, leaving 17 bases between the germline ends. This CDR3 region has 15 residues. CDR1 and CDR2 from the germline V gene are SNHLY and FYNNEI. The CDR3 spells CASSPRDGPLNEQFF. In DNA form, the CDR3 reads TGTGCCAGCAGTCCCCGGGACGGCCCCCTCAATGAGCAGTTCTTC.

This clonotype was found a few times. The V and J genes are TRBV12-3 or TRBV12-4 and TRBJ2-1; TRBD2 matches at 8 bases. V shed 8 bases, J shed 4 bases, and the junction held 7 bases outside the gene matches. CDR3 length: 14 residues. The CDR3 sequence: CASRLREAYNEQFF. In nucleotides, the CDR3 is TGTGCCAGCCGGTTGCGGGAGGCTTACAATGAGCAGTTCTTC.

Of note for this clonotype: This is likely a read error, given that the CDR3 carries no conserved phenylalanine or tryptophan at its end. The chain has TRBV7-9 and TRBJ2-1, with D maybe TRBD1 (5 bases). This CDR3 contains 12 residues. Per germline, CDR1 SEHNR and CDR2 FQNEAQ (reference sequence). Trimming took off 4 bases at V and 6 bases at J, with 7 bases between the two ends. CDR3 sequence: CASSSQGNEQFL. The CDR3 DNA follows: TGTGCCAGCAGCTCCCAGGGCAATGAGCAGTTCCTC.

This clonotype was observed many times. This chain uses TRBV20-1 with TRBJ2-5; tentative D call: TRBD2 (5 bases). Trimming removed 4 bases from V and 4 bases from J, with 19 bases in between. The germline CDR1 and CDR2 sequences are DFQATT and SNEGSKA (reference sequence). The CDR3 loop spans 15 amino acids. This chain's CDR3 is CSATVYGEGPETQYF. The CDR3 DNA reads TGCAGTGCTACCGTGTACGGGGAAGGGCCAGAGACCCAGTACTTC.

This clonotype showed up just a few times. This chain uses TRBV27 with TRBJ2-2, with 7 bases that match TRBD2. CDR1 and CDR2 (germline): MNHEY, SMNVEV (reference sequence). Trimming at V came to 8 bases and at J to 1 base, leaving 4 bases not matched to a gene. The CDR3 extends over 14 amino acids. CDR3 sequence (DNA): TGTGCCAGCGCCAAGCGGGAGAACACCGGGGAGCTGTTTTTT. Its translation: CASAKRENTGELFF.

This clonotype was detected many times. The CDR3 DNA is TGTGCCAGCAGTGCCTTCCCGGGACAGCCAGAGACCCAGTACTTC. It encodes CASSAFPGQPETQYF. This chain uses TRBV6-1 with TRBJ2-5; 7 nucleotides line up with TRBD1. J was trimmed by 4 bases and V by 4 bases; bases with no gene match: 9. The CDR3 runs 15 residues. Germline V gene lookup returns CDR1 MNHNS and CDR2 SASEGT.

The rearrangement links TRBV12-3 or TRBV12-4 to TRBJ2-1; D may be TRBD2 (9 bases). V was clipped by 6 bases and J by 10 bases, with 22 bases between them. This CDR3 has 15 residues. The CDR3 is CASRTGASGIGEQFF. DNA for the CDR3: TGTGCCAGCAGGACAGGGGCTAGCGGGATAGGCGAGCAGTTCTTC.

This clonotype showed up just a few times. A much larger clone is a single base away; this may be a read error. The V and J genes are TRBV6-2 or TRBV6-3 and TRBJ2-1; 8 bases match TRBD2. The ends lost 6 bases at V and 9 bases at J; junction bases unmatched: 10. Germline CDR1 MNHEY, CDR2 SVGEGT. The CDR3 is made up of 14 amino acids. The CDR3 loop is CASRRTSQYFEQFF. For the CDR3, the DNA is TGTGCCAGCAGACGGACTAGCCAGTATTTTGAGCAGTTCTTC.

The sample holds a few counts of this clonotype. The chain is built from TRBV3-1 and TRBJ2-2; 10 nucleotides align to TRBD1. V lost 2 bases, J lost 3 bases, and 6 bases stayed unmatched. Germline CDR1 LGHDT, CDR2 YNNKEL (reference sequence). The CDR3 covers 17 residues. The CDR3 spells CASSQWVGTGDTGELFF. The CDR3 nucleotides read TGTGCCAGCAGCCAATGGGTGGGGACAGGGGACACCGGGGAGCTGTTTTTT.